This T cell receptor (beta chain) stems from a study of cytomegalovirus exposure and HLA in healthy donors. General study findings and limits: Later on, an analysis found that several of the most significant clusters appeared to be linked to common viral pathogens, which included parvovirus B19. For TCR beta chains, V- and J-gene trimming was later linked to a missense DCLRE1C variant.

Points on this clone: The antigen is not known.

The ends were cut back, 4 bases at V and 8 bases at J, with 7 bases in the middle. This CDR3 is built from 11 residues. Germline-derived CDR1 and CDR2 are WNHNN and SYGVQD (reference sequence). Primers: 60 Vbeta forward and 13 Jbeta reverse. Libraries were prepared by immunoSEQ multiplex PCR; TCRdb keeps only in-frame clonotypes and omits some of them. The table includes 110,000 or so clones, approximately 8% detected once. Material for sequencing was PBMCs. The origin of this receptor is a woman aged 40 to 50 in good health and CMV-seropositive. The chain employs TRBV10-1 and TRBJ2-3; D may be TRBD2 (6 bases). Written as DNA, the CDR3 is TGCGCCAGCAGTGCAGCGGGTACGCAGTATTTT. Protein: CASSAAGTQYF.